Listed here are 17 T cell receptor beta chains from one sample, sequenced in a study of PD-1 blockade in classical Hodgkin lymphoma. Sequencing was performed with immunoSEQ multiplex PCR; in TCRdb, only in-frame clones are kept and a portion is missing. Found here are fewer than 5,500 clones, 70% to 90% of them singletons; the top ten hold around 20%. Time point noted: newly diagnosed, previously untreated cHL patient sample. It was by magnetic negative selection that CD8+ T cells were isolated from thawed PBMCs. Source material: CD8+ T cells from blood. All receptors come from a human donor with classical Hodgkin lymphoma.

The chain combines TRBV15 with TRBJ1-5; unclear D gene. The CDR3 is 15 amino acids. Trimming pared 0 bases from V and 6 bases from J, leaving 12 bases between. CDR1 LNHNV and CDR2 YYDKDF come from the germline V gene (reference sequence). Written as DNA, the CDR3 is TGTGCCACCAGCAGAGATTTTAAGGGTTCTCAGCCCCAGCATTTT. Residues: CATSRDFKGSQPQHF.

The V and J genes are TRBV5-1 and TRBJ1-1, with 9 bases identical to TRBD1. Germline-derived CDR1 and CDR2 are SGHRS and YFSETQ. With 6 bases clipped from V and 8 bases from J, the junction kept 5 bases outside the gene matches. The CDR3 spans 12 residues. CDR3 DNA sequence: TGCGCCAGCACCCACGGGACAGGGGAAGCTTTCTTT. Translated, it gives CASTHGTGEAFF.

The rearrangement links TRBV4-1 to TRBJ1-6; a weak D match, TRBD1 (5 bases). CDR1 is MGHRA, CDR2 YSYEKL, per germline. CDR3 size: 16 residues. V was shortened by 1 base and J by 10 bases, with 17 bases between the two germline ends. Here the CDR3 reads CASSQGRGAVGSPLHF. DNA of the CDR3: TGCGCCAGCAGCCAAGGAAGGGGCGCGGTGGGGTCACCCCTCCACTTT.

This clone rates as large. V and J are TRBV6-4 and TRBJ2-1; possible D gene TRBD2, 6 bases. Germline V CDR1 and CDR2: MRHNA, SNTAGT. Trimming removed 4 bases from V and 9 bases from J, with 16 bases in between. CDR3 length equals 14 residues. In DNA, the CDR3 is TGTGCCAGCAGTGTGAGCGGGTCAGTAGGTGAGCAGTTCTTC. It translates to CASSVSGSVGEQFF.

V usage is TRBV6-4 and J usage is TRBJ2-3; no firm D call. V lost 4 bases to trimming and J lost 1 base, with 9 bases between them. The CDR3 totals 14 residues. Germline CDR1 MRHNA, CDR2 SNTAGT. The CDR3 bases are TGTGCCAGCAGTGCCGTAGCCGGCACAGATACGCAGTATTTT. As protein: CASSAVAGTDTQYF.

The chain has TRBV11-2 and TRBJ2-1; 10 bases line up with TRBD2. This CDR3 is built from 16 residues. The trim removed 0 bases at V and 5 bases at J, leaving 4 bases unmatched. Per germline, CDR1 SGHAT and CDR2 FQNNGV. CDR3 amino acids: CASSLDGLAGDNEQFF. The CDR3 coding sequence is TGTGCCAGCAGCTTAGATGGGCTAGCGGGAGACAATGAGCAGTTCTTC.

This rearrangement joins TRBV29-1 to TRBJ2-5; TRBD2 matches at 9 bases. With the DNA end fitting TRBJ2-7 better, the J assignment may be wrong. From germline, CDR1 is SQVTM and CDR2 ANQGSEA. The CDR3 runs 13 residues. The CDR3 sequence: CSVVRGRVNEQYF. CDR3 sequence (DNA): TGCAGCGTTGTTCGCGGGAGGGTAAACGAGCAGTACTTC.

J is TRBJ2-1 and V is TRBV6-4; D unclear. The V end was cut by 3 bases, the J end by 5 bases, with 8 bases between. Per the germline V gene, CDR1 is MRHNA and CDR2 is SNTAGT. The CDR3 runs 13 residues. This chain's CDR3 is CASSDQDHNEQFF. The DNA of the CDR3 is TGTGCCAGCAGTGATCAGGACCACAATGAGCAGTTCTTC.

This chain uses TRBV27 with TRBJ2-1, with a possible D match to TRBD2 (5 bases). Germline lookup yields CDR1 MNHEY and CDR2 SMNVEV (reference sequence). Deletions cut 0 bases from V and 6 bases from J, with 12 bases between. This CDR3 region has 15 residues. CDR3 protein: CASSLSVLAGNEQFF. CDR3 sequence (DNA): TGTGCCAGCAGTTTATCTGTCCTAGCCGGCAATGAGCAGTTCTTC.

The chain carries TRBV25-1 and TRBJ2-7; 8 positions agree with TRBD1. V lost 6 bases to trimming and J lost 3 bases; unmatched junction nucleotides: 13. The germline gives CDR1 MGHDK, CDR2 SYGVNS. The CDR3 consists of 16 residues. Here the CDR3 reads CASSLTPGQAFYEQYF. CDR3 sequence (DNA): TGTGCCAGCAGCTTAACTCCGGGACAGGCCTTCTACGAGCAGTACTTC.

This sequence joins TRBV10-1 and TRBJ2-1; TRBD2 agrees at 10 bases. Germline CDR1 and CDR2: WNHNN and SYGVQD (reference sequence). The J segment lost 4 bases and the V segment lost 4 bases, leaving 4 bases of the junction unmatched. This CDR3 is 15 amino acids long. DNA of the CDR3: TGCGCCAGCAGTGCAGGACTAGCGGAGTACAATGAGCAGTTCTTC. Protein: CASSAGLAEYNEQFF.

The chain recombines TRBV4-1 with TRBJ2-3; D perhaps matches TRBD2 (7 bases). The V and J ends lost 4 bases and 1 base respectively, with 15 bases between them. Germline loops: CDR1 MGHRA, CDR2 YSYEKL. This CDR3 region has 16 residues. The CDR3 coding sequence is TGCGCCAGCAGCCCCCGGGGGGCGGGAGGCACAGATACGCAGTATTTT. Protein sequence: CASSPRGAGGTDTQYF.

A note on this clone: The identical CDR3 is also encoded by other nucleotide sequences in the sample. The chain uses TRBV28 and TRBJ2-7; the D gene is possibly TRBD2 (5 bases). V was pared by 2 bases and J by 0 bases, with 17 bases between. The CDR3 runs to 17 residues. Germline loops: CDR1 MDHEN, CDR2 SYDVKM. CDR3 loop: CASSLPSWTGSSYEQYF. DNA of the CDR3: TGTGCCAGCAGTTTACCCTCCTGGACGGGGAGCTCCTACGAGCAGTACTTC.

This clone was counted a single time. The J gene is TRBJ2-7, the V gene TRBV6-1; TRBD2 aligns across 8 bases. V was clipped by 0 bases and J by 0 bases; unmatched bases: 4. This CDR3 has 16 amino acids. Per germline, CDR1 MNHNS and CDR2 SASEGT. The CDR3, as DNA: TGTGCCAGCAGTGAAGCTGAAAGCGGGAGCTCCTACGAGCAGTACTTC. It yields the protein CASSEAESGSSYEQYF.

The V gene is TRBV10-2, the J gene TRBJ2-1; TRBD1 agrees at 8 bases. The junction had 4 bases not matched to a gene; V was cut back by 5 bases and J by 4 bases. Germline CDR1 is WSHSY and CDR2 is SAAADI. The CDR3 runs to 14 residues. The CDR3 region has the DNA TGCGCCAGCAGTTTGGACAGGGTATACAATGAGCAGTTCTTC. Translating it yields CASSLDRVYNEQFF.

V usage is TRBV30 and J usage is TRBJ1-5, with D possibly TRBD1 on 6 matching bases. The CDR3 contains 17 residues. V was shortened by 4 bases and J by 3 bases, with 22 bases between the two germline ends. Germline loops: CDR1 GTSNPN, CDR2 SVGIG (reference sequence). CDR3 nucleotides: TGTGCCTGGAAGGCGAGTCACAGGGTGGGCCCCAATCAGCCCCAGCATTTT. The encoded protein is CAWKASHRVGPNQPQHF.

The rearrangement uses TRBV7-9 and TRBJ2-4; no clear D. The CDR3 loop spans 12 amino acids. Looked up from germline, CDR1 is SEHNR and CDR2 is FQNEAQ (reference sequence). Trimming pared 1 base from V and 8 bases from J, leaving 6 bases between. The CDR3: CASSLGRDIQYF. DNA for the CDR3: TGTGCCAGCAGCTTAGGGAGAGACATTCAGTACTTC. The entire variable domain, with the rest obtained from reference TRBV7-9 and TRBJ2-4, is as follows: DTGVSQNPRHKITKRGQNVTFRCDPISEHNRLYWYRQTLGQGPEFLTYFQNEAQLEKSRLLSDRFSAERPKGSFSTLEIQRTEQGDSAMYLCASSLGRDIQYFGAGTRLSVL.